One sample yielded the 10 T cell receptor beta chains listed below, sequenced in a study of TIL therapy for anti-PD-1-resistant metastatic lung cancer. Time point denoted: pre-treatment sample, taken before nivolumab and TIL therapy. The immunoSEQ assay was v3. Using immunoSEQ multiplex PCR, the repertoire was profiled, and TCRdb retains in-frame clones only, with some absent. The repertoire holds approximately 57,000 clones, with around four fifths as singletons. This specimen consisted of blood, obtained at baseline. The receptors were sampled from a person aged 30 to 80 with non-small cell lung cancer.

The chain links TRBV3-1 (or the pseudogene TRBV3-2) to TRBJ2-1, with D possibly matching TRBD1 (5 bases). Germline loops: CDR1 LGHDT, CDR2 YNNKEL (reference sequence). This CDR3 spans 15 amino acids. Trimming shortened V by 1 base and J by 8 bases, and 15 bases separated the two germline ends. In DNA, the CDR3 is TGTGCCAGCAGCCAAGGTCAGGGTGGCTGGGATGAGCAGTTCTTC. Translation: CASSQGQGGWDEQFF.

This clone showed up just a few times. The chain has TRBV9 and TRBJ2-6; D may be TRBD1 (6 bases). This CDR3 contains 17 residues. CDR1 and CDR2 from the germline V gene are SGDLS and YYNGEE. V lost 7 bases and J 1 base, leaving 18 bases between the germline ends. Written as DNA, the CDR3 is TGTGCCAGCGGGTGGGACATGAAGGGATCTGGGGCCAACGTCCTGACTTTC. This encodes CASGWDMKGSGANVLTF.

The chain uses TRBV13 and TRBJ1-4; D uncertain. Germline CDR1 and CDR2: PRHDT and FYEKMQ (reference sequence). CDR3 length equals 15 residues. V lost 6 bases and J lost 0, with 11 bases in between. The CDR3 protein is CASSWRSATNEKLFF. In nucleotides, the CDR3 is TGTGCCAGCAGTTGGCGGAGTGCAACTAATGAAAAACTGTTTTTT. The complete variable domain, with remaining parts taken from reference TRBV13 and TRBJ1-4, reads AAGVIQSPRHLIKEKRETATLKCYPIPRHDTVYWYQQGPGQDPQFLISFYEKMQSDKGSIPDRFSAQQFSDYHSELNMSSLELGDSALYFCASSWRSATNEKLFFGSGTQLSVL.

The chain has TRBV7-3 and TRBJ2-4; 8 nucleotides line up with TRBD1. The V gene end was trimmed by 5 bases and the J gene end by 1 base; junction bases not matched to a gene: 4. Germline CDR1 and CDR2: SGHTA and FQGTGA. The CDR3 sequence is 15 residues long. CDR3 nucleotides: TGTGCCAGCAGCGATGGACAGGGCGCCAAAAACATTCAGTACTTC. Its translation: CASSDGQGAKNIQYF.

The chain combines TRBV29-1 with TRBJ2-2; D remains unclear. CDR3 size: 12 residues. Trimming pared 5 bases from V and 5 bases from J, leaving 9 bases between. Germline CDR1 and CDR2: SQVTM and ANQGSEA. The CDR3 reads CSVYSLTGELFF. The CDR3 DNA sequence: TGCAGCGTTTATAGCCTAACCGGGGAGCTGTTTTTT.

This clone has only a few counts. The rearrangement uses TRBV29-1 and TRBJ1-2; D ambiguous. Germline V lookup: CDR1 SQVTM, CDR2 ANQGSEA. The V gene lost 3 bases and the J gene lost 4 bases, with 3 bases spanning the gap. This CDR3 region has 10 residues. The chain's CDR3 is CSVDSYGYTF. In DNA, the CDR3 is TGCAGCGTTGACAGCTATGGCTACACCTTC.

The gene calls are TRBV3-1 (or the pseudogene TRBV3-2) and TRBJ1-2; D is undetermined. This CDR3 contains 14 residues. Between the trimmed V and J ends, which lost 3 bases and 4 bases, there was a span of 12 bases. Germline V gene lookup returns CDR1 LGHDT and CDR2 YNNKEL (reference sequence). The CDR3: CASSQPGLTYGYTF. The CDR3 region has the DNA TGTGCCAGCAGCCAGCCCGGGCTGACCTATGGCTACACCTTC.

The V and J genes are TRBV10-3 and TRBJ1-2, with D unresolved. Per the germline V gene, CDR1 is ENHRY and CDR2 is SYGVKD. The CDR3 has 11 amino acids. With 4 bases removed from V and 7 bases from J, the gap between germline ends came to 7 bases. CDR3 residues: CAISVNGGYTF. CDR3 bases: TGTGCCATCAGTGTGAACGGTGGCTACACCTTC.

This clone was observed once. V is TRBV28 and J is TRBJ1-2, with D possibly being TRBD1 (5 bases). This CDR3 is 15 amino acids long. Germline V gene data show CDR1 as MDHEN and CDR2 as SYDVKM. V was cut by 3 bases and J by 3 bases, with 14 bases left in between. CDR3 DNA: TGTGCCAGCAGTTTCCAGGCCCGGGGCCACTATGGCTACACCTTC. Its translation: CASSFQARGHYGYTF.

CDR3 nucleotide sequence: TGCAGCGCCGATCTTTTCGAAGAGACCCAGTACTTC. Residues: CSADLFEETQYF. The chain recombines TRBV29-1 with TRBJ2-5; D remains ambiguous. V gave up 7 bases and J gave up 3 bases, with 12 bases separating them. Per germline, CDR1 SQVTM and CDR2 ANQGSEA. The CDR3 consists of 12 residues.